This is a list of T cell receptor beta chains from one sample in a study of CD8+CD57+ T cells in acquired aplastic anemia. TCRdb re-analysed the reads in MiXCR, keeping a single row per CDR3 protein. The table lists some 170,000 distinct CDR3 sequences, more than 60% of them singletons. What was sequenced was sorted CD4+, CD8+, or CD8+CD57+ T cells (not recorded which) from PBMCs. The origin of the receptors is a human donor with aplastic anemia. The CDR3 runs from the conserved cysteine through the conserved F or W. A D gene is named only where the DNA matches it firmly. Clone sizes are given selectively: once, few, many, or a class where the clone is expanded.

clone_size	v_call	d_call	j_call	cdr3_aa	cdr3_nt
-	TRBV16	-	TRBJ2-7	CASSQEGVEQYF	TGTGCCAGCAGCCAAGAAGGTGTCGAGCAGTACTTC
-	TRBV2	TRBD2	TRBJ2-1	CASSVRDYEQYNEQFF	TGTGCCAGCAGTGTGAGGGACTACGAGCAGTACAATGAGCAGTTCTTC
once	TRBV11-2	-	TRBJ2-1	CASSDSEGRYNEQFF	TGTGCCAGCAGTGACTCAGAAGGCAGATACAATGAGCAGTTCTTC
many	TRBV5-1	TRBD2	TRBJ2-3	CASSLAGGLDTQYF	TGTGCCAGTAGCCTAGCGGGGGGACTAGATACGCAGTATTTT
-	TRBV5-1	-	TRBJ2-3	CASSLSGLDTQYF	TGCGCCAGCAGCTTAAGCGGGTTGGATACGCAGTATTTT
few	TRBV20-1	-	TRBJ2-5	CSANARSLETQYF	TGCAGTGCTAATGCCAGGTCCTTAGAGACCCAGTACTTC
-	TRBV7-2	-	TRBJ1-1	CASSLAAGLNTEAFF	TGTGCCAGCAGCTTAGCGGCAGGATTGAACACTGAAGCTTTCTTT
-	TRBV20-1	TRBD1	TRBJ1-5	CSAGGQGYSNQPQHF	TGCAGTGCTGGGGGACAGGGTTATAGCAATCAGCCCCAGCATTTT
once	TRBV15	-	TRBJ2-1	CATSPGTRVGEHEQFF	TGTGCCACCAGCCCCGGGACAAGGGTCGGGGAGCATGAGCAGTTCTTC
-	TRBV5-1	TRBD2	TRBJ2-3	CASSLLAGGLDTQYF	TGCGCCAGCAGCTTACTAGCGGGGGGACTTGATACGCAGTATTTT
few	TRBV19	TRBD1	TRBJ1-5	CASRTTGGNSNQPQHF	TGTGCCAGTAGGACGACAGGGGGCAATAGCAATCAGCCCCAGCATTTT
many	TRBV7-6	-	TRBJ2-1	CASSLVPYNEQFF	TGTGCCAGCAGCTTAGTCCCTTACAATGAGCAGTTCTTC
-	TRBV6-1	-	TRBJ2-7	CASSYSGGGYEQYF	TGTGCCAGCAGTTACTCCGGGGGCGGGTACGAGCAGTACTTC
many	TRBV24-1	-	TRBJ2-7	CATSAGSSYEQYF	TGTGCCACCAGTGCGGGGAGCTCCTACGAGCAGTACTTC
many	TRBV12-3/TRBV12-4	TRBD2	TRBJ2-1	CASSAPRLASYNEQFF	TGTGCCAGCAGTGCCCCGCGACTAGCGTCCTACAATGAGCAGTTCTTC
-	TRBV5-1	-	TRBJ1-1	CASSLTGAAGSTEAFF	TGCGCCAGCAGCTTGACTGGGGCTGCGGGGAGCACTGAAGCTTTCTTT
few	TRBV19	-	TRBJ1-2	CASSTGGGYTF	TGTGCCAGTAGTACCGGCGGTGGCTACACCTTC
many	TRBV7-2	-	TRBJ2-7	CASSRPPRGDYEQYF	TGTGCCAGCAGCCGCCCACCAAGAGGGGACTACGAGCAGTACTTC
-	TRBV7-6	-	TRBJ2-3	CASSLGWRTDTQYF	TGTGCCAGCAGCTTAGGATGGAGGACAGATACGCAGTATTTT
many	TRBV13	-	TRBJ2-7	CASSSAGYYEQYF	TGTGCCAGCAGCTCAGCGGGCTACTACGAGCAGTACTTC
-	TRBV5-7	TRBD1	TRBJ1-2	CASSLSDRGVGIYSYTF	TGTGCCAGCAGCCTGTCGGACAGGGGGGTGGGGATCTATAGCTACACCTTC
many	TRBV7-9	-	TRBJ1-2	CASSLDGIGGYTF	TGTGCCAGCAGCTTAGACGGTATAGGAGGCTACACCTTC
-	TRBV5-1	TRBD2	TRBJ2-7	CASSLAIGGGNYGQYF	TGCGCCAGCAGCTTGGCCATAGGCGGGGGGAACTACGGGCAGTACTTC
many	TRBV15	-	TRBJ1-1	CATSSSQLELQTDTEAFF	TGTGCCACCAGCAGCTCGCAATTGGAATTACAAACGGACACTGAAGCTTTCTTT
-	TRBV2	-	TRBJ2-7	CASSSRRTGGGEQYF	TGTGCCAGCAGCTCGAGACGGACGGGCGGCGGCGAGCAGTACTTC
-	TRBV10-3	TRBD1	TRBJ2-5	CAISESGQGLETQYF	TGTGCCATCAGTGAGTCGGGACAGGGGTTGGAGACCCAGTACTTC
few	TRBV25-1	-	TRBJ2-7	CASSEFGSLNEQYF	TGTGCCAGCAGTGAATTTGGGTCACTCAACGAGCAGTACTTC
-	TRBV2	-	TRBJ2-5	CASSFKETQYF	TGTGCCAGCAGTTTCAAAGAGACCCAGTACTTC
few	TRBV19	-	TRBJ2-7	CASSMGKYSYEQYF	TGTGCCAGTAGTATGGGCAAATACTCCTACGAGCAGTACTTC
-	TRBV7-3	-	TRBJ2-7	CASSQESLLRGYEQYF	TGCGCCAGCAGCCAAGAGAGTCTCCTTCGGGGGTACGAGCAGTACTTC
-	TRBV25-1	TRBD1	TRBJ1-2	CASSYTGTGPNGYTF	TGTGCCAGCAGTTACACCGGGACAGGGCCGAATGGCTACACCTTC
-	TRBV7-8	-	TRBJ2-7	CASSLVPGSTYEQYF	TGTGCCAGCAGCCTAGTTCCGGGGTCAACCTACGAGCAGTACTTC
-	TRBV7-9	TRBD1	TRBJ1-1	CASSIPGGTEAFF	TGTGCCAGCAGCATCCCAGGGGGGACTGAAGCTTTCTTT
-	TRBV10-1	-	TRBJ1-1	CASSESYGTSQAFF	TGCGCCAGCAGTGAGTCGTACGGGACAAGTCAAGCTTTCTTT
-	TRBV7-9	-	TRBJ2-7	CASSLVDDEQYF	TGTGCCAGCAGCTTAGTGGATGACGAGCAGTACTTC
-	TRBV2	-	TRBJ1-5	CASSLRHSNQPQHF	TGTGCCAGCAGCCTTAGACATAGCAATCAGCCCCAGCATTTT
-	TRBV10-3	-	TRBJ2-7	CAPYRRKGPSLDPYEQYF	TGTGCCCCTTATAGACGGAAAGGCCCCAGCCTAGATCCCTACGAGCAGTACTTC
-	TRBV5-1	-	TRBJ2-7	CASSRNQGHEQYF	TGCGCCAGCAGCCGAAACCAGGGCCACGAGCAGTACTTC
-	TRBV20-1	TRBD1	TRBJ2-7	CSATTGGRYEQYF	TGCAGTGCTACGACAGGGGGCAGGTACGAGCAGTACTTC
-	TRBV7-9	TRBD1	TRBJ2-5	CASSLERDRVGETQYF	TGTGCCAGCAGCTTAGAAAGGGACAGGGTGGGAGAGACCCAGTACTTC
few	TRBV10-1	-	TRBJ2-2	CASSEGETPNTGELFF	TGCGCCAGCAGTGAGGGGGAAACCCCCAACACCGGGGAGCTGTTTTTT
-	TRBV6-4	TRBD1	TRBJ2-3	CASSAGTGGNEQYF	TGTGCCAGCAGTGCCGGGACAGGGGGCAATGAGCAGTATTTT
-	TRBV2	TRBD1	TRBJ1-5	CASSLQGTVGNQPQHF	TGTGCCAGCAGTTTACAGGGGACCGTAGGCAATCAGCCCCAGCATTTT
-	TRBV7-7	TRBD2	TRBJ2-1	CASSLAGGDEQFF	TGTGCCAGCAGCTTAGCGGGAGGGGATGAGCAGTTCTTC
-	TRBV7-2	-	TRBJ1-6	CASRTYVSPLHF	TGTGCCAGCAGGACGTATGTTTCACCCCTCCACTTT
many	TRBV4-1	-	TRBJ2-7	CASSQEGPRAGYEQYF	TGCGCCAGCAGCCAAGAAGGACCCAGGGCTGGCTACGAGCAGTACTTC
-	TRBV7-7	-	TRBJ2-5	CASSLVLGFGQETQYF	TGTGCTAGCAGCTTAGTTCTAGGATTTGGGCAAGAGACCCAGTACTTC
-	TRBV9	-	TRBJ1-6	CASSLNTGNSPLHF	TGTGCCAGCAGCCTTAACACAGGGAATTCACCCCTCCACTTT
-	TRBV10-3	TRBD1	TRBJ2-2	CAISESGTDTGELFF	TGTGCCATCAGTGAGTCCGGGACAGACACCGGGGAGCTGTTTTTT
many	TRBV2	-	TRBJ1-5	CASSEGWGGNQPQHF	TGTGCCAGCAGTGAAGGGTGGGGAGGCAATCAGCCCCAGCATTTT
-	TRBV29-1	-	TRBJ1-2	CSASSGRWNYGYTF	TGCAGCGCCTCCTCAGGGAGGTGGAACTATGGCTACACCTTC
once	TRBV20-1	-	TRBJ1-2	CSARDPPPNYGYTF	TGCAGTGCTAGAGATCCTCCTCCTAACTATGGCTACACCTTC
-	TRBV7-9	-	TRBJ2-2	CASSLAVGQGSGELFF	TGTGCCAGCAGCTTAGCTGTGGGGCAGGGGTCCGGGGAGCTGTTTTTT
-	TRBV4-2	-	TRBJ1-1	CASSQSGTGAEAFF	TGTGCCAGCAGCCAATCAGGGACTGGGGCTGAAGCTTTCTTT
-	TRBV20-1	TRBD2	TRBJ2-7	CSARISGGIYEQYF	TGCAGTGCTAGGATAAGCGGGGGGATCTACGAGCAGTACTTC
many	TRBV10-3	-	TRBJ1-4	CAISEGREVEKLFF	TGTGCCATCAGTGAGGGCAGGGAGGTTGAAAAACTGTTTTTT
many	TRBV7-2	-	TRBJ2-1	CASSLYEGHNEQFF	TGTGCCAGCAGCTTATATGAGGGTCACAATGAGCAGTTCTTC